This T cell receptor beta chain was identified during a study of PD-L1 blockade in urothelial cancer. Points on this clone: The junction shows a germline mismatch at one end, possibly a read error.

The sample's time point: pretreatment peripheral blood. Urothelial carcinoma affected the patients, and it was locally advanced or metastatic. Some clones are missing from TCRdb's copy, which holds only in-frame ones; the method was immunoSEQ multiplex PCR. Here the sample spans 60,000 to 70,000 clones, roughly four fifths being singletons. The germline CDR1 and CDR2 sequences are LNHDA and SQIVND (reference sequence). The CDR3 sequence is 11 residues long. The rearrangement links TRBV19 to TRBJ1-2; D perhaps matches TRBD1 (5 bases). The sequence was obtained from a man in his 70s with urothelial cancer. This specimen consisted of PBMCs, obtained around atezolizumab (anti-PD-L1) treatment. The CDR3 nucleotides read TGTGCCAGTTCCCCCGGGCCGGGACTCATCTTC. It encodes CASSPGPGLIF.